The source of this TCR beta chain is a study of blood T cells in healthy people across ages. CDR1 is SNHLY and CDR2 is FYNNEI in the germline V gene. The V end was cut by 0 bases, the J end by 12 bases, with 12 bases between. The CDR3 totals 13 residues. Together with a sample-barcoded 5' primer, a J-beta primer mix was included in a second PCR lasting about 7 to 11 cycles. TCRdb re-analysed the 5' RACE reads in MiXCR, keeping a single row per CDR3 protein. The repertoire includes some 900,000 distinct CDR3 sequences, 29% of them detected once, and 17% sits in the top ten. This clonotype was found many times.

The chain combines TRBV2 with TRBJ2-1; no firm D call. Source material: blood. The sequence was obtained from a woman of 80 years or more in good health. The CDR3 spells CASSEALQRMQFF. For the CDR3, the DNA is TGTGCCAGCAGTGAAGCGCTTCAAAGGATGCAGTTCTTC.